The 30 T cell receptor beta chains given below trace back to one sample, sequenced in a study of naive and memory T cell subsets. The beta constant-region primer was an equimolar mix of two oligonucleotides covering TRBC1 and TRBC2. The ligated cDNA underwent four PCR rounds using SP2 and nested alpha and beta constant-region primers. A single record per CDR3 protein comes from TCRdb applying MiXCR to the UMI-ligation and nested PCR reads. The data contain around 110,000 distinct CDR3 sequences, roughly 32% of them singletons. Sample: central memory CD4+ T cells from blood. The receptors originated from a human donor in good health.

This rearrangement joins TRBV12-5 to TRBJ2-1; 8 nucleotides line up with TRBD2. The CDR3 totals 15 residues. CDR1 and CDR2 (germline): LGHNT, FRNRAP. Germline trimming cut 4 bases from V and 8 bases from J; bases unmatched to any gene: 10. The CDR3 here is CASGSGRASWDEQFF. The CDR3 nucleotides read TGTGCTAGTGGTTCCGGGAGGGCGAGTTGGGATGAGCAGTTCTTC.

The chain has TRBV4-3 and TRBJ2-2; D is ambiguous. Germline V lookup: CDR1 LGHNA, CDR2 YSLEER. This CDR3 contains 16 residues. V lost 4 bases and J lost 2, with 14 bases in between. CDR3: CASSLKGFFNTGELFF. CDR3 DNA sequence: TGCGCCAGCAGCCTTAAGGGATTCTTCAACACCGGGGAGCTGTTTTTT.

This clonotype was observed a handful of times. The genes are TRBV12-3 or TRBV12-4 and TRBJ2-7; TRBD2 is a possible D gene (6 bases). The CDR3 is 12 residues long. With 4 bases removed from V and 5 bases from J, the gap between germline ends came to 9 bases. CDR3 bases: TGTGCCAGCAGTTCGGGGGTGGACGAGCAGTACTTC. It translates to CASSSGVDEQYF.

This clonotype was observed a single time. The rearrangement uses TRBV6-5 and TRBJ2-5; no firm D call. V lost 0 bases and J lost 3, with 8 bases in between. There are 14 residues in the CDR3. Germline lookup yields CDR1 MNHEY and CDR2 SVGAGI. The CDR3 spells CASSYSGSKETQYF. The CDR3 region has the DNA TGTGCCAGCAGTTACTCGGGCAGCAAAGAGACCCAGTACTTC.

This chain uses TRBV4-3 with TRBJ2-4; 9 bases are shared with TRBD2. CDR1 is LGHNA and CDR2 is YSLEER in the germline V gene. The CDR3 spans 17 residues. Unmatched junction bases numbered 7, after V lost 3 bases and J lost 1 base. CDR3 bases: TGCGCCAGCAGCCAGGGAGCGGGAGGCGTGGCCAAAAACATTCAGTACTTC. Amino acids: CASSQGAGGVAKNIQYF.

The chain recombines TRBV2 with TRBJ1-2; D call uncertain. The ends were cut back, 7 bases at V and 4 bases at J, with 10 bases in the middle. This CDR3 contains 12 residues. Germline V gene lookup returns CDR1 SNHLY and CDR2 FYNNEI. The CDR3, as DNA: TGTGCCAGCACCCCGGGTGGCTATGGCTACACCTTC. Translating it yields CASTPGGYGYTF.

The chain links TRBV10-3 to TRBJ1-1; D remains ambiguous. In germline, CDR1 is ENHRY, CDR2 SYGVKD. Between the trimmed V and J ends, which lost 5 bases and 0 bases, there was a span of 7 bases. This CDR3 is 13 amino acids long. The CDR3 protein is CAISFNMNTEAFF. DNA of the CDR3: TGTGCCATCAGTTTTAACATGAACACTGAAGCTTTCTTT.

The DNA for the CDR3 is TGTGCCAGCAGCCAACCGACAGGGTTCGTAACGTATGGCTACACCTTC. Translation: CASSQPTGFVTYGYTF. This chain uses TRBV6-2 or TRBV6-3 with TRBJ1-2; the match to TRBD1 covers 7 bases. With V trimmed by 6 bases and J by 5 bases, 15 bases remained unmatched. Germline CDR1 is MNHEY and CDR2 is SVGEGT. The length of the CDR3 is 16 residues.

This chain uses TRBV7-2 with TRBJ1-5; 8 bases fit TRBD1. Trimming cost V 3 bases and J 4 bases; bases outside gene matches: 8. Germline V gene lookup returns CDR1 SGHTA and CDR2 FQGNSA. The CDR3 covers 16 residues. The CDR3 reads CASSLAGTGTNQPQHF. CDR3 coding DNA: TGTGCCAGCAGCTTGGCCGGGACAGGCACGAATCAGCCCCAGCATTTT.

This clonotype was counted between two and nine times. V and J are TRBV7-9 and TRBJ2-7; 7 bases line up with TRBD2. The CDR3 extends over 14 amino acids. The germline CDR1 and CDR2 sequences are SEHNR and FQNEAQ (reference sequence). The V segment lost 4 bases and the J segment 0 bases; nucleotides outside the gene matches: 3. The CDR3 region has the DNA TGTGCCAGCAGCTCGCGGGGGAGCTCCTACGAGCAGTACTTC. Residues: CASSSRGSSYEQYF. Drawing the rest from reference TRBV7-9 and TRBJ2-7, the complete variable domain is DTGVSQNPRHKITKRGQNVTFRCDPISEHNRLYWYRQTLGQGPEFLTYFQNEAQLEKSRLLSDRFSAERPKGSFSTLEIQRTEQGDSAMYLCASSSRGSSYEQYFGPGTRLTVT.

This chain links TRBV7-3 with TRBJ2-6; D gene uncertain. Germline V gene lookup returns CDR1 SGHTA and CDR2 FQGTGA. The CDR3 is 18 residues long. Trimming left V 6 bases short and J 1 base short, with 19 bases between. Here the CDR3 reads CASSPNIPGQSGANVLTF. The CDR3 region has the DNA TGTGCCAGCAGTCCAAATATACCAGGTCAGTCTGGGGCCAACGTCCTGACTTTC.

The rearrangement uses TRBV10-3 and TRBJ2-7; tentative D call: TRBD1 (5 bases). CDR1 and CDR2 (germline): ENHRY, SYGVKD. Trimming left V 6 bases short and J 2 bases short, with 11 bases between. This CDR3 has 13 residues. CDR3 coding DNA: TGTGCCATCAGAGGGGCGGCAGCCTACGAGCAGTACTTC. Residues: CAIRGAAAYEQYF.

This clonotype was found many times. V and J are TRBV12-3 or TRBV12-4 and TRBJ2-3, with 10 bases that match TRBD2. The CDR3 runs to 17 residues. J gave up 2 bases and V 2 bases, and 7 bases lay outside the gene matches. In DNA, the CDR3 is TGTGCCAGCAGTTTATATCCTAGCGGGAGACCCACAGATACGCAGTATTTT. Its protein product is CASSLYPSGRPTDTQYF.

The chain recombines TRBV4-1 with TRBJ2-2; 9 bases are shared with TRBD2. The ends lost 5 bases at V and 6 bases at J; junction bases unmatched: 10. CDR3 length: 16 residues. CDR1 is MGHRA, CDR2 YSYEKL, per germline. The CDR3 nucleotides are TGCGCCAGCAGCATGGGAATAGCGGGAGTCCCCGGGGAGCTGTTTTTT. It translates to CASSMGIAGVPGELFF.

Here the CDR3 DNA reads TGTGCCAGCAGCCCCGCGGGCTACGAGCAGTACTTC. It translates to CASSPAGYEQYF. V usage is TRBV11-2 and J usage is TRBJ2-7; possible D gene TRBD2, 5 bases. CDR1 SGHAT and CDR2 FQNNGV come from the germline V gene. Trimming cost V 5 bases and J 3 bases, with 8 bases left between them. The CDR3 totals 12 residues. Full variable domain (outside the CDR3, taken from reference TRBV11-2 and TRBJ2-7): EAGVAQSPRYKIIEKRQSVAFWCNPISGHATLYWYQQILGQGPKLLIQFQNNGVVDDSQLPKDRFSAERLKGVDSTLKIQPAKLEDSAVYLCASSPAGYEQYFGPGTRLTVT.

This chain uses TRBV4-3 with TRBJ2-1; the match to TRBD2 covers 10 bases. The germline CDR1 and CDR2 sequences are LGHNA and YSLEER. This CDR3 contains 18 residues. Trimming took 3 bases from V and 3 from J; bases not matched to a gene: 11. CDR3 residues: CASSQWTSGKGSYNEQFF. CDR3 DNA: TGCGCCAGCAGCCAGTGGACTAGCGGAAAAGGTAGCTACAATGAGCAGTTCTTC.

This clonotype was picked up a small number of times. The J gene is TRBJ2-7, the V gene TRBV20-1; TRBD1 agrees at 9 bases. CDR1 DFQATT and CDR2 SNEGSKA come from the germline V gene (reference sequence). This CDR3 contains 14 residues. V trimming: 0 bases; J trimming: 2 bases; junction bases outside the gene matches: 2. The CDR3 nucleotides are TGCAGTGCTAGAGAGGGGGACAGGGCCTACGAGCAGTACTTC. Protein product: CSAREGDRAYEQYF.

This clonotype turned up a few times. The V and J genes are TRBV29-1 and TRBJ2-2; the match to TRBD2 covers 8 bases. The ends lost 6 bases at V and 6 bases at J; junction bases unmatched: 9. In germline, CDR1 is SQVTM, CDR2 ANQGSEA. The CDR3 runs to 14 residues. The CDR3 loop reads CSVGTSRWSGELFF. The CDR3 nucleotides are TGCAGCGTCGGGACTAGTAGGTGGTCCGGGGAGCTGTTTTTT.

This chain connects TRBV18 to TRBJ2-6, with a possible D match to TRBD1 (6 bases). Trimming left V 3 bases short and J 1 base short, with 16 bases between. Germline CDR1 and CDR2: KGHSH and LQKENI. This CDR3 has 18 residues. CDR3 DNA: TGTGCCAGCTCACCGCTCGCGACAGGACAATCTGGGGCCAACGTCCTGACTTTC. This translates into CASSPLATGQSGANVLTF.

A few counts support this clonotype. The V and J genes are TRBV7-8 and TRBJ1-2; no reliable D call. This CDR3 has 13 amino acids. In germline, CDR1 is SGHVS, CDR2 FQNEAQ. Trimming left V 5 bases short and J 3 bases short, with 10 bases between. Written as DNA, the CDR3 is TGTGCCAGCAGCCGGACTCGGGACTATGGCTACACCTTC. Residues: CASSRTRDYGYTF.

The sample holds one count of this clonotype. V gene TRBV14 combines with J gene TRBJ2-1; 7 bases are shared with TRBD2. CDR3 size: 11 residues. Germline V lookup: CDR1 SGHDN, CDR2 FVKESK. J gave up 15 bases and V 4 bases, and 6 bases lay outside the gene matches. CDR3 region: CASSRGGIRFF. CDR3 sequence (DNA): TGTGCCAGCAGCCGGGGGGGGATACGGTTCTTC.

The table lists this clonotype with a few counts. The chain recombines TRBV20-1 with TRBJ2-1; tentative D call: TRBD2 (5 bases). There are 14 residues in the CDR3. V lost 4 bases to trimming and J lost 2 bases, with 12 bases between them. The germline V gene has CDR1 DFQATT and CDR2 SNEGSKA (reference sequence). This CDR3 is CSANPGTPYNEQFF. The DNA of the CDR3 is TGCAGTGCTAACCCGGGAACTCCCTACAATGAGCAGTTCTTC.

This clonotype has a handful of counts. The chain carries TRBV9 and TRBJ2-6; 8 nucleotides align to TRBD1. The length of the CDR3 is 16 residues. Germline V CDR1 and CDR2: SGDLS, YYNGEE. The ends lost 4 bases at V and 4 bases at J; junction bases unmatched: 7. The chain's CDR3 is CASSPQGAYGANVLTF. In DNA, the CDR3 is TGTGCCAGCAGCCCGCAGGGGGCTTACGGGGCCAACGTCCTGACTTTC.

V usage is TRBV29-1 and J usage is TRBJ2-1; 7 positions agree with TRBD2. The CDR3 spans 12 residues. Germline V CDR1 and CDR2: SQVTM, ANQGSEA. V trimming: 4 bases; J trimming: 5 bases; junction bases outside the gene matches: 2. CDR3 loop: CSVGLADNEQFF. As DNA, the CDR3 is TGCAGCGTTGGACTAGCCGACAATGAGCAGTTCTTC.

V and J are TRBV29-1 and TRBJ1-5; D is uncertain. The V end lost 4 bases, the J end lost 0 bases, and 7 bases lay between the germline ends. CDR3 size: 13 residues. Germline lookup yields CDR1 SQVTM and CDR2 ANQGSEA. CDR3 protein: CSVALSSNQPQHF. The CDR3 DNA follows: TGCAGCGTTGCCCTCAGTAGCAATCAGCCCCAGCATTTT.

V is TRBV27 and J is TRBJ2-5; the D is unclear. Germline loops: CDR1 MNHEY, CDR2 SMNVEV (reference sequence). The CDR3 loop spans 13 amino acids. Trimming cost V 4 bases and J 7 bases, with 13 bases left between them. The DNA for the CDR3 is TGTGCCAGCAGTTCCACCAGAGTTGGGACCCAGTACTTC. Encoded protein: CASSSTRVGTQYF.

J is TRBJ2-7 and V is TRBV28, with TRBD1 identical over 8 bases. Germline CDR1 is MDHEN and CDR2 is SYDVKM. Losses at the gene ends were 4 bases for V and 4 bases for J; bases not matched to a gene: 9. The CDR3 covers 15 residues. The CDR3 nucleotides are TGTGCCAGCAGTTCCGCCGACAGGGGAGTGTACGAGCAGTACTTC. Protein product: CASSSADRGVYEQYF. The full variable domain, with the rest looked up from reference TRBV28 and TRBJ2-7, is DVKVTQSSRYLVKRTGEKVFLECVQDMDHENMFWYRQDPGLGLRLIYFSYDVKMKEKGDIPEGYSVSREKKERFSLILESASTNQTSMYLCASSSADRGVYEQYFGPGTRLTVT.

This clonotype came up many times. This chain uses TRBV29-1 with TRBJ2-3; D ambiguous. The CDR3 consists of 15 residues. Germline values: CDR1 SQVTM, CDR2 ANQGSEA. The V gene lost 0 bases and the J gene lost 7 bases, with 17 bases spanning the gap. CDR3 amino acids: CSVEEEWVRANTQYF. The CDR3 nucleotides are TGCAGCGTTGAAGAAGAGTGGGTCCGGGCAAATACGCAGTATTTT.

This clonotype was seen only a few times. The genes are TRBV4-2 and TRBJ1-5; D is possibly TRBD1 (5 bases). The CDR3 has 15 amino acids. Per the germline V gene, CDR1 is LGHNA and CDR2 is YNFKEQ. Trimming pared 4 bases from V and 1 base from J, leaving 11 bases between. CDR3 nucleotides: TGTGCCAGCAGCCCAGTGGAGGGGAGCAATCAGCCCCAGCATTTT. Residues: CASSPVEGSNQPQHF.

J is TRBJ1-1 and V is TRBV27, with D uncertain. The CDR3 totals 16 residues. The germline gives CDR1 MNHEY, CDR2 SMNVEV (reference sequence). The V and J ends lost 0 bases and 1 base respectively, with 12 bases between them. Here the CDR3 DNA reads TGTGCCAGCAGTTTATCCCCCATCAGGAGGAACACTGAAGCTTTCTTT. It yields the protein CASSLSPIRRNTEAFF.